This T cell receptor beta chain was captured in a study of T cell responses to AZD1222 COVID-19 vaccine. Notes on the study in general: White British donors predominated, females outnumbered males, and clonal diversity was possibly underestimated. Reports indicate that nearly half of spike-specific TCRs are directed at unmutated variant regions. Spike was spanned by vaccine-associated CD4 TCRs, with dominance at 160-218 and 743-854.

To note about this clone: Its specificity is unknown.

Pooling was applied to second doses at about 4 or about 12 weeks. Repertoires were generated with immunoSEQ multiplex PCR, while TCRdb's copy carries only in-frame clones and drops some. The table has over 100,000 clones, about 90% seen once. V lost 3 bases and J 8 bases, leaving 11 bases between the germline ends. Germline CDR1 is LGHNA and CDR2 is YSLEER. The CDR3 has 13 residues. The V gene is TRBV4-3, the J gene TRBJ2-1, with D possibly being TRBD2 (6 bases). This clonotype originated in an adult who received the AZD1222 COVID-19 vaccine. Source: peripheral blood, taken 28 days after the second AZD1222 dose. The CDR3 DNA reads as TGCGCCAGCAGCCAGGGACTGGGGGATGAGCAGTTCTTC. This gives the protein CASSQGLGDEQFF.